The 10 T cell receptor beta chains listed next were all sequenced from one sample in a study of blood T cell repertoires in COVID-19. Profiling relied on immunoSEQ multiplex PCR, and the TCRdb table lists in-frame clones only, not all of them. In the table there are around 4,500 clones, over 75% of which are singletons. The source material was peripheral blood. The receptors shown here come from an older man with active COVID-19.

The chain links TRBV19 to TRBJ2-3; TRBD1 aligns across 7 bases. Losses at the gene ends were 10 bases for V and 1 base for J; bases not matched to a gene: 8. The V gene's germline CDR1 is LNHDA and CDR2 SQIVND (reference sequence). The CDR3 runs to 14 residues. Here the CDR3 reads CATSTGSGTDTQYF. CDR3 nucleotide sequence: TGTGCCACCTCGACAGGGTCTGGCACAGATACGCAGTATTTT.

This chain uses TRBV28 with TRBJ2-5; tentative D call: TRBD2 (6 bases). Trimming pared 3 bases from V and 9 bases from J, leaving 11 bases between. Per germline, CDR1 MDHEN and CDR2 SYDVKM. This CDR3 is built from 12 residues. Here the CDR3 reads CASSFPREAQYF. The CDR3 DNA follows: TGTGCCAGCAGTTTCCCGAGGGAGGCCCAGTACTTC. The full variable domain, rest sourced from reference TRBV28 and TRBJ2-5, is DVKVTQSSRYLVKRTGEKVFLECVQDMDHENMFWYRQDPGLGLRLIYFSYDVKMKEKGDIPEGYSVSREKKERFSLILESASTNQTSMYLCASSFPREAQYFGPGTRLLVL.

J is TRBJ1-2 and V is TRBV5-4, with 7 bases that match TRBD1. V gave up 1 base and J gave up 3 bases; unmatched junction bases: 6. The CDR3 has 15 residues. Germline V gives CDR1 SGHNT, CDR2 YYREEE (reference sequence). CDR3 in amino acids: CASSLQGGGYYGYTF. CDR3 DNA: TGTGCCAGCAGCTTGCAAGGGGGCGGTTACTATGGCTACACCTTC.

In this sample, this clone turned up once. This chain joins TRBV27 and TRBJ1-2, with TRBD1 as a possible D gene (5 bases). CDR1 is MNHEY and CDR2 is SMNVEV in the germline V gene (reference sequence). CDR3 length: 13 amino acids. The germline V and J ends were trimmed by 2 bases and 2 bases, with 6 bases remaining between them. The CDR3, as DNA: TGTGCCAGCAGTTTAGCAGGGAACTATGGCTACACCTTC. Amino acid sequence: CASSLAGNYGYTF.

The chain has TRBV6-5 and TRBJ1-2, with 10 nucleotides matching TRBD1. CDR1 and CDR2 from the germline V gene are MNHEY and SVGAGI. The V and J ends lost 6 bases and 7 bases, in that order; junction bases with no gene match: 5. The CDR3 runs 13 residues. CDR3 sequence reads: CASRRQGAGGYTF. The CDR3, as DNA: TGTGCCAGCAGGAGACAGGGGGCAGGTGGCTACACCTTC.

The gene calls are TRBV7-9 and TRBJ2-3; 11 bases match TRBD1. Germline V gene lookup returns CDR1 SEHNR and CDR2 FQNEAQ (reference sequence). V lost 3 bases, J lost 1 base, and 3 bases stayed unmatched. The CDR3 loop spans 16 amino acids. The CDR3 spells CASSLDRGQGTDTQYF. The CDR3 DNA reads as TGTGCCAGCAGCTTGGACAGGGGGCAGGGCACAGATACGCAGTATTTT.

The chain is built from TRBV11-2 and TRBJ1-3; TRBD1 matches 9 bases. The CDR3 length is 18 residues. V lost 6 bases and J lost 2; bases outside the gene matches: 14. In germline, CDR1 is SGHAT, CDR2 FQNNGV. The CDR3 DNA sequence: TGTGCCAGCAGTCCCGGGACAGGGAGGATCACGACTGGAAACACCATATATTTT. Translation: CASSPGTGRITTGNTIYF.

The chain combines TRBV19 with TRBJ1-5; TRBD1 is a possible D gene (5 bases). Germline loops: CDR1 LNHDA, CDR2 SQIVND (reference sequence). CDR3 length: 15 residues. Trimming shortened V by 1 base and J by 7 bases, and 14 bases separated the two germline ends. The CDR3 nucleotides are TGTGCCAGTAGTATAGTCAGTGGCCAGGGACAGCCCCAGCATTTT. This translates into CASSIVSGQGQPQHF.

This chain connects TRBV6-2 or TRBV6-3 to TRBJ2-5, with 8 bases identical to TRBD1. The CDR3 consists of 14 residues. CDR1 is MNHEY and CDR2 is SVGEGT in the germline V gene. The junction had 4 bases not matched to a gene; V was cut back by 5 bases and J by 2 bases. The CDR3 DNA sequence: TGTGCCAGCAGTATCAGGACAGGGCAAGAGACCCAGTACTTC. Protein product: CASSIRTGQETQYF.

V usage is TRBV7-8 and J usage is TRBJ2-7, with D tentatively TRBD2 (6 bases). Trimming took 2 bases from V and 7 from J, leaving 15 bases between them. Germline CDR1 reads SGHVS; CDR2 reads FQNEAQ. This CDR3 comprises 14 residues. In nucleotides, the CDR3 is TGTGCCAGCAGCTTATGGAGCTTGGAGGGAGAGCAGTACTTC. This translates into CASSLWSLEGEQYF.